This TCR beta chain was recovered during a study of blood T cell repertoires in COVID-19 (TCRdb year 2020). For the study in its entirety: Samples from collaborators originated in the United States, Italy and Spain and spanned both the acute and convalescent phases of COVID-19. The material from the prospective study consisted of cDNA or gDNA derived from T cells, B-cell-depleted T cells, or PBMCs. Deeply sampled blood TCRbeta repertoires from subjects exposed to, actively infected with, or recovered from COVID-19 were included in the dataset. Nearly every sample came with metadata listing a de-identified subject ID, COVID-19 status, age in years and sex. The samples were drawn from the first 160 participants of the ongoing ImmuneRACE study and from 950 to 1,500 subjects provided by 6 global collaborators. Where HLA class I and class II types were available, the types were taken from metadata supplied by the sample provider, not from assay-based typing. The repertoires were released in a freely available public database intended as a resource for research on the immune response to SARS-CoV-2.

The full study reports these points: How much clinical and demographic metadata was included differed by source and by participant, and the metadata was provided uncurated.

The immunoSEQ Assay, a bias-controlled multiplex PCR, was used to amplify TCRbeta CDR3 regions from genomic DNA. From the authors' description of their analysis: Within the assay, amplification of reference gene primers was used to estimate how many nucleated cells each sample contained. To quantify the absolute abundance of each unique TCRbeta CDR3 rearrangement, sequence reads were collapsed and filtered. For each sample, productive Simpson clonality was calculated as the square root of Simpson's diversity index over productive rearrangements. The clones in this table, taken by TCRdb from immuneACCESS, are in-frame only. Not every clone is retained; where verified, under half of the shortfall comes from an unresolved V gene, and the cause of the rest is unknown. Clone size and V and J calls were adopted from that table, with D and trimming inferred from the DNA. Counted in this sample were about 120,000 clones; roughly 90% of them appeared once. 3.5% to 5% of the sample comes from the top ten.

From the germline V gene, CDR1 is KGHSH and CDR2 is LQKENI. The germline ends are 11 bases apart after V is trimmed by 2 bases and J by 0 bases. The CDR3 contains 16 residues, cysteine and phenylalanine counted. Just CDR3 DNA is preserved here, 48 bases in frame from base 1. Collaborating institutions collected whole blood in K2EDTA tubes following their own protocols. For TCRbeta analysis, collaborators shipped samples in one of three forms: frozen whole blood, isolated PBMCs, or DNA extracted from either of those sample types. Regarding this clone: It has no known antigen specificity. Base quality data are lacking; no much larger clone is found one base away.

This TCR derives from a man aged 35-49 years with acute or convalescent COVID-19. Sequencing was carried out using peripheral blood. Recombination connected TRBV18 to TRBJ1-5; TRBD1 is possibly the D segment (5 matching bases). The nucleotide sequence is TGTGCCAGCTCACCAGTTCAGGGCAATAGCAATCAGCCCCAGCATTTT. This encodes CASSPVQGNSNQPQHF. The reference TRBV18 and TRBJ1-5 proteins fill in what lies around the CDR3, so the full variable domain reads NAGVMQNPRHLVRRRGQEARLRCSPMKGHSHVYWYRQLPEEGLKFMVYLQKENIIDESGMPKERFSAEFPKEGPSILRIQQVVRGDSAAYFCASSPVQGNSNQPQHFGDGTRLSIL.